This T cell receptor beta chain was obtained from a study of human T cells and chemical hapten exposure. About this clonotype itself: Antigen unknown.

Trimming pared 1 base from V and 0 bases from J, leaving 7 bases between. The CDR3 totals 15 residues. Germline values: CDR1 MNHNY, CDR2 SVGAGI (reference sequence). Time point specified: patch test 3, about 24 weeks after DPC sensitization. The treatment is: therapeutic diphenylcyclopropenone sensitization with weekly scalp DPC. Study outcomes and limitations: After DPC sensitization, TCRs above 1 in 1000 frequency showed no change. Alopecia affected the donors, so their immune response may differ from healthy people's. Compared with pre-sensitization or healthy control sets, expanded TCRs clustered more.

In TCRdb, the RACE reads were re-called with MiXCR into one record per CDR3 protein. The table records approximately 90,000 distinct CDR3 sequences, about 28% of them present only once. The chain is built from TRBV6-6 and TRBJ2-4; D tentatively fits TRBD1 or TRBD2 (5 bases each). The sequencing used whole blood, collected in connection with sensitization to the hapten diphenylcyclopropenone (DPC). The receptor's source is a man in his forties or fifties with alopecia areata. Some clones in this sample may be carry-over from other donors' samples. This chain's CDR3 is CASSYLGTAKNIQYF. The CDR3 coding sequence is TGTGCCAGCAGTTACTTGGGGACAGCCAAAAACATTCAGTACTTC.